The clone carrying this T cell receptor beta chain was seen many times. Antigen: not known. The sample originates from a study of early T cells in non-severe SARS-CoV-2 infection. The overall study: Alpha and beta chains were unpaired, from unsorted whole-blood bulk RNA. General observations from the study: VDJdb matches were skewed toward anti-spike CD8 T cell responses.

Individual cDNA molecules were tagged with unique molecular identifiers, the study reported. TCRdb redid the calling of the 5' RACE reads with MiXCR, one entry per CDR3 protein. Among 25,000 to 30,000 distinct CDR3 sequences listed, 6% to 7.5% were seen once. CDR1 LNHDA and CDR2 SQIVND come from the germline V gene (reference sequence). This CDR3 has 17 amino acids. V shed 4 bases and J 5 bases; nucleotides not matched to a gene: 12. This sequence was found in an adult who was a healthcare worker with PCR-confirmed SARS-CoV-2 infection or an uninfected control (not recorded which). The specimen comprised whole blood, sampled at baseline. The chain couples TRBV19 to TRBJ2-1; 9 bases are a match to TRBD2. CDR3 bases: TGTGCCAGTAGTAACCCAGGGGAGACTAGCGGCCACAATGAGCAGTTCTTC. It encodes CASSNPGETSGHNEQFF.